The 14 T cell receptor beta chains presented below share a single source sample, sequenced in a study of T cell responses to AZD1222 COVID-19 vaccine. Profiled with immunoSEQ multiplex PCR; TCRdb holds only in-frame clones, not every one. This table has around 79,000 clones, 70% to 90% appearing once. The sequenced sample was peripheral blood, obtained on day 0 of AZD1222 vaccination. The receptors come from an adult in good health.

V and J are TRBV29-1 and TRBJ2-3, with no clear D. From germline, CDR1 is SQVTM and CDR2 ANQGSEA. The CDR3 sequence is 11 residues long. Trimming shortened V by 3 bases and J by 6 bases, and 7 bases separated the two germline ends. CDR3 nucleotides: TGCAGCGTTGATCGGTTGGATACGCAGTATTTT. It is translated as CSVDRLDTQYF.

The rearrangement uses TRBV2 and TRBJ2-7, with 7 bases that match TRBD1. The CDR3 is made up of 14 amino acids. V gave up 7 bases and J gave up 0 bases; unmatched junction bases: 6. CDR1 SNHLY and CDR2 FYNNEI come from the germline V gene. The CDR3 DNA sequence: TGTGCCAGCACTGGACAGGTCTACTCCTACGAGCAGTACTTC. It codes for CASTGQVYSYEQYF.

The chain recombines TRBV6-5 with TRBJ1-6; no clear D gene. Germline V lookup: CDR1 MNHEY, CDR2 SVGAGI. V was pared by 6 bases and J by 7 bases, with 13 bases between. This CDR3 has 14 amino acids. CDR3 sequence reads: CASSLGGSNSPLHF. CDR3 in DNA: TGTGCCAGCAGCCTCGGAGGTTCCAATTCACCCCTCCACTTT.

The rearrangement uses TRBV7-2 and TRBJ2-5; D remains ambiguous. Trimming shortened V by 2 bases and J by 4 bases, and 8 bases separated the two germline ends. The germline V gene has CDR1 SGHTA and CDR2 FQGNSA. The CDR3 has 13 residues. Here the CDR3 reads CASSLYGRETQYF. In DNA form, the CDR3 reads TGTGCCAGCAGCTTATACGGGCGAGAGACCCAGTACTTC. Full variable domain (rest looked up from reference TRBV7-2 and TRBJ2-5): GAGVSQSPSNKVTEKGKDVELRCDPISGHTALYWYRQSLGQGLEFLIYFQGNSAPDKSGLPSDRFSAERTGGSVSTLTIQRTQQEDSAVYLCASSLYGRETQYFGPGTRLLVL.

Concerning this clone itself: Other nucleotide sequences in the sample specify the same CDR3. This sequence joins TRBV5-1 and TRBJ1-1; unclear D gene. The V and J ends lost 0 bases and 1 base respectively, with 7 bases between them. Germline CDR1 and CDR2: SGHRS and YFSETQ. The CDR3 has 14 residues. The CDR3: CASSLVAGNTEAFF. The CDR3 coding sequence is TGCGCCAGCAGCTTGGTTGCAGGGAACACTGAAGCTTTCTTT.

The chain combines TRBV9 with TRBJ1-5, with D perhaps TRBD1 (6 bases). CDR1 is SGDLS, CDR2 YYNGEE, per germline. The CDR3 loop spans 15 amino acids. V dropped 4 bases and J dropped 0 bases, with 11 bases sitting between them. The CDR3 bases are TGTGCCAGCAGCCCGGACAGATATAGCAATCAGCCCCAGCATTTT. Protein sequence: CASSPDRYSNQPQHF.

The CDR3 sequence is CASHSAGGREQYF. As DNA, the CDR3 is TGTGCCAGCCATTCCGCGGGAGGTAGGGAGCAGTACTTC. V and J are TRBV27 and TRBJ2-7; 8 nucleotides match TRBD2. With V trimmed by 8 bases and J by 7 bases, 10 bases remained unmatched. Per the germline V gene, CDR1 is MNHEY and CDR2 is SMNVEV (reference sequence). The CDR3 runs 13 residues.

The CDR3 nucleotides read TGTGCCTGGAGTGGACAGGGGGATAGGCCCCAGCATTTT. This gives the protein CAWSGQGDRPQHF. The chain links TRBV30 to TRBJ1-5; 9 bases are a match to TRBD1. Losses at the gene ends were 1 base for V and 9 bases for J; bases not matched to a gene: 4. The CDR3 extends over 13 amino acids. Germline V lookup: CDR1 GTSNPN, CDR2 SVGIG (reference sequence).

CDR3 DNA sequence: TGTGCCAGCAGCTTAGAGACCCAGACTAGGAGGTTCTTC. Its translation: CASSLETQTRRFF. This chain connects TRBV11-3 to TRBJ2-1, with D maybe TRBD2 (6 bases). Germline V lookup: CDR1 SGHNT, CDR2 YENEEA. V was cut by 0 bases and J by 15 bases, with 15 bases left in between. The CDR3 runs to 13 residues.

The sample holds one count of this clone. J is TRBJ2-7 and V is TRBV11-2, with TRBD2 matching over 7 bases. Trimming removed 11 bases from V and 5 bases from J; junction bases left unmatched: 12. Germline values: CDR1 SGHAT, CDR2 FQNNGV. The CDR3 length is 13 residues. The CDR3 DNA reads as TGTGCCGCGGGAGTAAGTGGTTGGGACGAGCAGTACTTC. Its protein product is CAAGVSGWDEQYF.

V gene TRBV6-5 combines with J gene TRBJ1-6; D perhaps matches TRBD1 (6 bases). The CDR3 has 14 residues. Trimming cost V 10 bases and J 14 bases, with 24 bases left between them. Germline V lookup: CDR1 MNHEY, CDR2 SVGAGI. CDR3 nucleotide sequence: TGTGCCACCCACCGGGACACTACTTCAGTCACCCTCCACTTT. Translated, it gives CATHRDTTSVTLHF.

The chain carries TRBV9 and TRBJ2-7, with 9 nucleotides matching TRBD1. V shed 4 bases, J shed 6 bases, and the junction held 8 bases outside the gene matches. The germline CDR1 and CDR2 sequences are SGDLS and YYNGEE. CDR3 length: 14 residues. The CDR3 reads CASSPTGTGSEQYF. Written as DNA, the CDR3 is TGTGCCAGCAGCCCAACCGGGACAGGGAGCGAGCAGTACTTC.

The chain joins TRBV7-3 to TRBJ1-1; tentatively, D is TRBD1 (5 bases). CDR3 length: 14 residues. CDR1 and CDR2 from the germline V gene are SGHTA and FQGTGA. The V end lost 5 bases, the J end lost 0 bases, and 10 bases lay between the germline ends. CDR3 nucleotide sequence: TGTGCCAGCAGCCCGGACACTCTGAACACTGAAGCTTTCTTT. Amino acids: CASSPDTLNTEAFF.

This CDR3 is CASSLDGKAYNEQFF. The CDR3 DNA reads as TGCGCCAGCAGCTTGGATGGGAAGGCCTACAATGAGCAGTTCTTC. The chain employs TRBV5-1 and TRBJ2-1; D unclear. CDR1 SGHRS and CDR2 YFSETQ come from the germline V gene. The V and J ends lost 0 bases and 2 bases respectively, with 9 bases between them. The CDR3 covers 15 residues.